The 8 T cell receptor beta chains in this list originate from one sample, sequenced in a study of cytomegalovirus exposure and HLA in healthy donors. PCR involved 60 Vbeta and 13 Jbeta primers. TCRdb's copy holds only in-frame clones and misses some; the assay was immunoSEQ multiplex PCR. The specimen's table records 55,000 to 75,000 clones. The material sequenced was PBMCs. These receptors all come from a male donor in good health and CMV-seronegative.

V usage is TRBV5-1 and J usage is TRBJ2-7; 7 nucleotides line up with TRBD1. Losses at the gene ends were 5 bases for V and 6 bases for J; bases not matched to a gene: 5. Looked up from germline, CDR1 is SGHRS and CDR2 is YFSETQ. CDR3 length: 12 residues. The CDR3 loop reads CASRSTGVEQYF. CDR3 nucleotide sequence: TGCGCCAGCAGATCCACAGGGGTCGAGCAGTACTTC.

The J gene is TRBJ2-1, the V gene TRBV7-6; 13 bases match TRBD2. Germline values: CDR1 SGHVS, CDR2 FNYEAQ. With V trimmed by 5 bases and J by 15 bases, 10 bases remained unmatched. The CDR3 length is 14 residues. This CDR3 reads CASSLGTSGALVFF. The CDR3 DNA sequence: TGTGCCAGCAGCCTCGGGACTAGCGGGGCTCTCGTGTTCTTC.

In DNA form, the CDR3 reads TGTGCCAGCAGCATAGGACAGGGGGCAGTCTATGGCTACACCTTC. The encoded protein is CASSIGQGAVYGYTF. This chain uses TRBV28 with TRBJ1-2, with TRBD1 identical over 11 bases. The CDR3 is 15 amino acids. V lost 6 bases to trimming and J lost 4 bases; unmatched junction nucleotides: 7. Germline loops: CDR1 MDHEN, CDR2 SYDVKM.

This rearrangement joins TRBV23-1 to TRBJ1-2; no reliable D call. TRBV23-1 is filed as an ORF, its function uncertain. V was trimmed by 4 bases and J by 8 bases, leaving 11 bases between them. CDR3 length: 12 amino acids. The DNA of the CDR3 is TGCGCCAGCAGTCCCGCGACGGGGGGCTACACCTTC. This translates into CASSPATGGYTF.

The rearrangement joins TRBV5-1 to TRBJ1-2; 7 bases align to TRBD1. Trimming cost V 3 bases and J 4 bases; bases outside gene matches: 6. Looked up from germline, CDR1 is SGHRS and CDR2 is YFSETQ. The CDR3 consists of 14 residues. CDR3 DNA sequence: TGCGCCAGCAGCTATGCAGGGGGTTTCTATGGCTACACCTTC. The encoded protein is CASSYAGGFYGYTF.

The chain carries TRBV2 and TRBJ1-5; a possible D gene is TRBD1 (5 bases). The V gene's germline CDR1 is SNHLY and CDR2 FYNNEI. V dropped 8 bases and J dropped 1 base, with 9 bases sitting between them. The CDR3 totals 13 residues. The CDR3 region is CASGGDSNQPQHF. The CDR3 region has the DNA TGTGCCAGCGGGGGGGACAGCAATCAGCCCCAGCATTTT.

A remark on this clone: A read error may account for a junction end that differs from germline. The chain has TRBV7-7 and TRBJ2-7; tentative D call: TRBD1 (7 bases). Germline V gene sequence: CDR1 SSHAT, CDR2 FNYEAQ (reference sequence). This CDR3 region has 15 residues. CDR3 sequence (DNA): TGTGCTAGCAGCTTACCCAGGGGGGACTCCTACGAGCAGTACTTC. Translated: CASSLPRGDSYEQYF.

The CDR3 loop reads CASSLTPRTGGTKNIQYF. As DNA, the CDR3 is TGTGCCAGCAGTTTGACCCCCCGGACAGGGGGTACCAAAAACATTCAGTACTTC. The rearrangement links TRBV28 to TRBJ2-4; 10 bases are shared with TRBD1. CDR1 is MDHEN and CDR2 is SYDVKM in the germline V gene. Trimming at V came to 3 bases and at J to 2 bases, leaving 10 bases not matched to a gene. This CDR3 contains 18 residues.